This entry describes one T cell receptor (beta chain). Its antigen is undetermined. The junction departs from germline at one end; a sequencing error may be responsible. Different DNA sequences within this sample yield the same CDR3. Sequenced by immunoSEQ multiplex PCR; TCRdb stores in-frame clones only, minus some. The sample consists of 260,000 or so clones, 70% to 90% of them appearing once. This specimen comes from a study of cytomegalovirus exposure and HLA in healthy donors. Study background: According to later analysis, the same platform produced the 120 validation and under 700 first-cohort repertoires. Study-wide findings and caveats: Some TCR beta chains (roughly 150 of them) were listed as cytomegalovirus-associated. Rare TCR sequences predominated, though certain public TCRs were found in many donors.

Sequencing was performed on PBMCs. This sequence was found in a woman aged 18-35 years in good health and CMV-seronegative.

The CDR3 region has the DNA TGTGCCAGCTCCCTGGTGGGAGCGGGGGGGGAGCAGTACTTT. Translated: CASSLVGAGGEQYF. The chain has TRBV7-6 and TRBJ2-7; 10 nucleotides agree with TRBD2. CDR1 and CDR2 (germline): SGHVS, FNYEAQ. This CDR3 is 14 amino acids long.